The 15 T cell receptor beta chains below all came from one sample that was sequenced in a study of T cell repertoires in cytomegalovirus infection (dated by TCRdb to between 2018 and 2020). The treatment or condition label, read with the paper, signifies: in vitro stimulation with specific CMV peptide epitopes to enrich CMV-specific T cells. Sequencing relied on an Illumina HiSeq 1500. The raw public reads went through TCRdb reprocessing: fastp at Q25, MiXCR clone calling, in-frame beta chains kept. Rows are combined by CDR3 protein, so each entry shows the most common genes and DNA. In all, the sample holds roughly 310,000 distinct CDR3 sequences, and roughly 29% of those were seen once. 15% to 20% of the sample comes from the top ten. These TCRs' antigens remain unknown. The sample was cultured PBMCs, taken from culture after CMV antigen stimulation. These receptors all come from a human donor in good health (CMV status not recorded). Some clones in this sample may be carry-over from other donors' samples.

This clonotype came up many times. The genes are TRBV7-2 and TRBJ2-5, with 7 nucleotides matching TRBD2. After removal of 2 bases from V and 4 bases from J, the junction contained 1 base not matched to a gene. The CDR3 has 13 amino acids. CDR1 is SGHTA, CDR2 FQGNSA, per germline. The CDR3 loop reads CASSLKRGETQYF. CDR3 bases: TGTGCCAGCAGCTTAAAGCGGGGAGAGACCCAGTACTTC.

This clonotype came up a few times. A read error may account for a junction end that differs from germline. V gene TRBV11-3 combines with J gene TRBJ2-1; TRBD2 agrees at 12 bases. Germline values: CDR1 SGHNT, CDR2 YENEEA. The CDR3 sequence is 18 residues long. The CDR3 sequence is CASSLGASGGDSYNEQFF. The CDR3 DNA is TGTGCCAGCAGTTTAGGTGCTAGCGGGGGGGATTCCTACAATGAGCAGTTCTTC.

The CDR3 DNA follows: TGTGCCAGTAGACAGGGTTTCTACGAGCAGTACTTC. Its protein is CASRQGFYEQYF. This chain links TRBV28 with TRBJ2-7, with 7 bases that match TRBD1. The CDR3 contains 12 residues. Unmatched junction bases numbered 5, after V lost 9 bases and J lost 3 bases. CDR1 is MDHEN, CDR2 SYDVKM, per germline. The full variable domain, its missing parts supplied by reference TRBV28 and TRBJ2-7, is DVKVTQSSRYLVKRTGEKVFLECVQDMDHENMFWYRQDPGLGLRLIYFSYDVKMKEKGDIPEGYSVSREKKERFSLILESASTNQTSMYLCASRQGFYEQYFGPGTRLTVT.

This clonotype was observed once. The chain recombines TRBV7-2 with TRBJ2-7; 8 bases map to TRBD2. Trimming cost V 5 bases and J 6 bases; bases outside gene matches: 15. The CDR3 is 16 residues long. Germline assignment: CDR1 SGHTA and CDR2 FQGNSA. The CDR3 protein is CASSLPGGRIGCEQYF. In DNA, the CDR3 is TGTGCCAGCAGCCTCCCGGGGGGGCGAATCGGCTGCGAGCAGTACTTC.

With regard to this clonotype: Germline and junction disagree at one end, which may indicate a read error. J is TRBJ2-2 and V is TRBV7-7, with 11 bases fitting TRBD1. This CDR3 spans 18 amino acids. Germline CDR1 reads SSHAT; CDR2 reads FNYEAQ (reference sequence). DNA for the CDR3: TGTGCTAGCAGCTTAGAAGCAAAGGACAGGGGGCTCACCGGGGAGCTGTTTTTT. This translates into CASSLEAKDRGLTGELFF. The full variable domain, rest sourced from reference TRBV7-7 and TRBJ2-2, is GAGVSQSPRYKVTKRGQDVTLRCDPISSHATLYWYQQALGQGPEFLTYFNYEAQPDKSGLPSDRFSAERPEGSISTLTIQRTEQRDSAMYRCASSLEAKDRGLTGELFFGEGSRLTVL.

Comment on this clonotype: Sequence at one end of the junction differs from germline and may be a read error. V and J are TRBV19 and TRBJ2-1; TRBD1 matches 9 bases. The CDR3 consists of 14 residues. Per germline, CDR1 LNHDA and CDR2 SQIVND (reference sequence). This CDR3 reads CASSVGQGYDEQFF. CDR3 DNA sequence: TGTGCCAGTAGTGTGGGACAGGGCTACGATGAGCAGTTCTTC. Using reference TRBV19 and TRBJ2-1 for the parts outside the CDR3, the full variable domain is DGGITQSPKYLFRKEGQNVTLSCEQNLNHDAMYWYRQDPGQGLRLIYYSQIVNDFQKGDIAEGYSVSREKKESFPLTVTSAQKNPTAFYLCASSVGQGYDEQFFGPGTRLTVL.

The V and J genes are TRBV11-2 and TRBJ2-7; D uncertain. The CDR3 contains 13 residues. V was clipped by 5 bases and J by 2 bases, with 10 bases between them. Looked up from germline, CDR1 is SGHAT and CDR2 is FQNNGV. The DNA for the CDR3 is TGTGCCAGCAGCGGCTGGGTGACCTACGAGCAGTACTTC. Protein: CASSGWVTYEQYF.

On this clonotype itself: One end of the junction is discordant with germline, which a read error may explain. The chain combines TRBV7-9 with TRBJ2-5; D gene unclear. The CDR3 is 13 amino acids. CDR1 and CDR2 (germline): SEHNR, FQNEAQ (reference sequence). CDR3 nucleotide sequence: TGTGCCAGCACCTTACCTATTGGGTCGGCCCAGTACTTC. This encodes CASTLPIGSAQYF.

This clonotype was detected a few times. This chain joins TRBV10-3 and TRBJ2-1, with no clear D. V lost 3 bases, J lost 6 bases, and 9 bases lay in between. This CDR3 is 13 amino acids long. Germline lookup yields CDR1 ENHRY and CDR2 SYGVKD. CDR3 region: CAISDRDGNEQFF. CDR3 DNA sequence: TGTGCCATCAGTGATCGAGACGGCAATGAGCAGTTCTTC.

A few counts support this clonotype. The gene calls are TRBV7-9 and TRBJ1-2, with 7 positions matching TRBD1. V was pared by 5 bases and J by 4 bases, with 4 bases of the junction left unmatched. Germline CDR1 is SEHNR and CDR2 is FQNEAQ (reference sequence). There are 13 residues in the CDR3. The CDR3 DNA sequence: TGTGCCAGCAGCCAGACAGGGCGCTATGGCTACACCTTC. Protein: CASSQTGRYGYTF.

This clonotype was observed a handful of times. The chain has TRBV7-9 and TRBJ2-1; perhaps TRBD2 as D (6 bases). This CDR3 contains 15 residues. The ends were cut back, 0 bases at V and 3 bases at J, with 9 bases in the middle. The germline V gene encodes CDR1 SEHNR and CDR2 FQNEAQ (reference sequence). The CDR3 DNA follows: TGTGCCAGCAGCTTAGCTACTAGCTTCTACAATGAGCAGTTCTTC. Translating it yields CASSLATSFYNEQFF. Full variable domain (rest looked up from reference TRBV7-9 and TRBJ2-1): DTGVSQNPRHKITKRGQNVTFRCDPISEHNRLYWYRQTLGQGPEFLTYFQNEAQLEKSRLLSDRFSAERPKGSFSTLEIQRTEQGDSAMYLCASSLATSFYNEQFFGPGTRLTVL.

V gene TRBV19 combines with J gene TRBJ1-6; D gene uncertain. This CDR3 region has 14 residues. V lost 3 bases and J 8 bases, leaving 11 bases between the germline ends. Germline V gene sequence: CDR1 LNHDA, CDR2 SQIVND (reference sequence). In nucleotides, the CDR3 is TGTGCCAGTAGTATCCAAGGGTCCGATTCACCCCTCCACTTT. It encodes CASSIQGSDSPLHF.

CDR3 in DNA: TGTGCCAGCAGTCAGAAGCGGGGGGGATACAATGAGCAGTTCTTC. Residues: CASSQKRGGYNEQFF. This chain connects TRBV7-8 to TRBJ2-1; TRBD2 agrees at 10 bases. CDR1 is SGHVS and CDR2 is FQNEAQ in the germline V gene. The junction had 6 bases not matched to a gene; V was cut back by 6 bases and J by 4 bases. This CDR3 has 15 residues.

This clonotype was found many times. The chain is built from TRBV5-4 and TRBJ2-3; 11 bases align to TRBD1. Germline V gives CDR1 SGHNT, CDR2 YYREEE (reference sequence). V gave up 3 bases and J gave up 6 bases; unmatched junction bases: 6. This CDR3 comprises 15 residues. CDR3 nucleotides: TGTGCCAGCAGCTGGGGGACAGGGGGTGGCGATACGCAGTATTTT. Translating gives CASSWGTGGGDTQYF.

Only a few counts were recorded for this clonotype. This sequence joins TRBV9 and TRBJ1-5; no firm D call. The CDR3 runs to 15 residues. The germline V and J ends were trimmed by 0 bases and 4 bases, with 11 bases remaining between them. Germline V gives CDR1 SGDLS, CDR2 YYNGEE. CDR3: CASSVGSQRNQPQHF. CDR3 coding DNA: TGTGCCAGCAGCGTAGGGTCACAGAGAAATCAGCCCCAGCATTTT.